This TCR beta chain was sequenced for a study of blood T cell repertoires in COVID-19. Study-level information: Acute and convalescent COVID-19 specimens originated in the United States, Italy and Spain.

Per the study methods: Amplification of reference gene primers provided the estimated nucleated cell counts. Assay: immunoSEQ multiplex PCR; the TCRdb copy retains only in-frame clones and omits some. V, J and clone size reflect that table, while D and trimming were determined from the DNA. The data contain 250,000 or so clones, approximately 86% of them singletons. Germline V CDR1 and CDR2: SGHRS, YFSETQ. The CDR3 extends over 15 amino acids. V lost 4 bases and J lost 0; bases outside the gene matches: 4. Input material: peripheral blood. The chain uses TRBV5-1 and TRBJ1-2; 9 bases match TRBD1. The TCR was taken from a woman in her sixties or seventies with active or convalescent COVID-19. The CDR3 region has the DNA TGCGCCAGCAGCGCAGGGACAGGGACTAACTATGGCTACACCTTC. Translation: CASSAGTGTNYGYTF.